This entry features one TCR beta chain sequence. Libraries were prepared by immunoSEQ multiplex PCR; TCRdb keeps only in-frame clonotypes and omits some of them. Among 50,000 to 70,000 clones listed, over 85% were seen once. The data originate from a study of technical replicates of blood from a handful of donors. There are 15 residues in the CDR3. Per the germline V gene, CDR1 is MNHEY and CDR2 is SVGAGI. V shed 2 bases and J 3 bases; nucleotides not matched to a gene: 3. The sequence was collected from a human donor in good health. Some clones in this sample may be carry-over from other donors' samples. The sample comprised PBMCs. The J gene is TRBJ2-7, the V gene TRBV6-5; 11 positions agree with TRBD1. CDR3 coding DNA: TGTGCCAGCAGTTACGACGGGACAGGGGGCTACGAGCAGTACTTC. Translating gives CASSYDGTGGYEQYF.